This T cell receptor beta chain was found in a study of CD8 T cells in ankylosing spondylitis. Germline V gene lookup returns CDR1 LGHNA and CDR2 YNFKEQ. CDR3 size: 15 residues. The junction had 8 bases not matched to a gene; V was cut back by 6 bases and J by 5 bases. As concerns this clonotype: Its cognate antigen is unknown.

Broader study findings: In ankylosing spondylitis blood, a motif of 7 to 9 highly homologous TCR beta variants appeared characteristic. The disease-linked clones had a CD8+ phenotype and low blood frequencies. Significantly higher representation of disease-linked clones was reported for matched ankylosing spondylitis synovial fluid.

Quantitative molecular-barcoded 5'-RACE generated the TCR beta libraries. TCRdb fed the 5' RACE reads into MiXCR, producing one record per CDR3 protein. The repertoire includes roughly 670,000 distinct CDR3 sequences, under 20% of them detected once, and over 15% sits in the top ten. This chain joins TRBV4-2 and TRBJ2-2; 8 bases match TRBD2. Sequencing was done on a sample of blood, either unsorted or a sorted T cell fraction (not recorded which). The source is a male donor with ankylosing spondylitis. CDR3 amino acids: CASRPTSETTGELFF. In DNA form, the CDR3 reads TGTGCCAGCAGGCCGACTAGCGAGACTACCGGGGAGCTGTTTTTT.